The rows below give T cell receptor beta chains drawn from one sample of a study of identical twins. Each CDR3 protein gets one entry after TCRdb re-called the 5' RACE reads with MiXCR. Among around 1.7 million distinct CDR3 sequences, 25% to 35% were seen once, and the ten largest hold under 0.35%. Sample: cord blood. These receptors were taken from a newborn girl in good health. Each CDR3 is given with its conserved first and last residue. Fields, in order: clone size, V gene, CDR3 length, D gene, J gene, CDR3 protein, CDR3 DNA. The D gene is left open where the match is weak. Clone size, where shown, is once, few, many, or a class for clones that have expanded.

abundance: NA
v_gene: TRBV3-1
len: 14
d_gene: NA
j_gene: TRBJ2-7
CDR3aa: CASRKRSSYNEQYF
CDR3nt: TGTGCCAGCAGGAAACGGAGCTCCTACAATGAGCAGTACTTC

abundance: NA
v_gene: TRBV3-1
len: 15
d_gene: NA
j_gene: TRBJ2-5
CDR3aa: CASSQDTGSVKTQYF
CDR3nt: TGTGCCAGCAGCCAAGATACCGGGAGCGTCAAGACCCAGTACTTC

abundance: few
v_gene: TRBV5-5
len: 17
d_gene: NA
j_gene: TRBJ2-1
CDR3aa: CASSGRIRQVGYNEQFF
CDR3nt: TGTGCCAGCAGTGGGCGTATCAGACAGGTTGGATACAATGAGCAGTTCTTC

abundance: few
v_gene: TRBV5-1
len: 14
d_gene: NA
j_gene: TRBJ1-1
CDR3aa: CASNPSGLNTEAFF
CDR3nt: TGCGCCAGCAACCCCTCAGGGCTGAACACTGAAGCTTTCTTT

abundance: NA
v_gene: TRBV19
len: 13
d_gene: NA
j_gene: TRBJ2-7
CDR3aa: CASMPRGSYEQYF
CDR3nt: TGTGCCAGTATGCCCAGGGGCTCCTACGAGCAGTACTTC

abundance: NA
v_gene: TRBV28
len: 14
d_gene: TRBD2
j_gene: TRBJ2-3
CDR3aa: CVSSLEREQDTQYF
CDR3nt: TGTGTCAGCAGTTTGGAGCGGGAACAGGATACGCAGTATTTT

abundance: many
v_gene: TRBV6-2/TRBV6-3
len: 15
d_gene: NA
j_gene: TRBJ2-5
CDR3aa: CASSYDGTSRETQYF
CDR3nt: TGTGCCAGCAGTTACGATGGGACTTCCCGGGAGACCCAGTACTTC

abundance: NA
v_gene: TRBV20-1
len: 13
d_gene: NA
j_gene: TRBJ1-6
CDR3aa: CSARDFRNSPLHF
CDR3nt: TGCAGTGCTAGGGACTTCCGCAATTCACCCCTCCACTTT

abundance: NA
v_gene: TRBV3-1
len: 14
d_gene: TRBD1
j_gene: TRBJ2-1
CDR3aa: CASIGNRGNNEQFF
CDR3nt: TGTGCCAGCATAGGCAACAGGGGTAACAATGAGCAGTTCTTC

abundance: NA
v_gene: TRBV20-1
len: 13
d_gene: NA
j_gene: TRBJ1-2
CDR3aa: CSAREWGRYGYTF
CDR3nt: TGCAGTGCTAGAGAGTGGGGCCGGTATGGCTACACCTTC

abundance: few
v_gene: TRBV5-1
len: 17
d_gene: TRBD2
j_gene: TRBJ2-5
CDR3aa: CASISTSGHGNGETQYF
CDR3nt: TGCGCCAGCATCTCGACTAGCGGGCACGGAAACGGGGAGACCCAGTACTTC

abundance: NA
v_gene: TRBV20-1
len: 12
d_gene: NA
j_gene: TRBJ2-7
CDR3aa: CSARAQGGEQYF
CDR3nt: TGCAGTGCTAGAGCGCAGGGGGGCGAGCAGTACTTC

abundance: NA
v_gene: TRBV5-1
len: 19
d_gene: NA
j_gene: TRBJ2-5
CDR3aa: CASSLDRLVANLGYNEQYF
CDR3nt: TGCGCCAGCAGCTTGGACCGTCTAGTAGCGAACTTGGGCTACAATGAGCAGTACTTC

abundance: NA
v_gene: TRBV16
len: 15
d_gene: TRBD2
j_gene: TRBJ2-7
CDR3aa: CASSQNRSGAGEQYF
CDR3nt: TGTGCCAGCAGCCAAAACCGTAGCGGGGCCGGCGAGCAGTACTTC

abundance: few
v_gene: TRBV5-1
len: 15
d_gene: TRBD1
j_gene: TRBJ2-7
CDR3aa: CASSLEDRVVHEQYF
CDR3nt: TGCGCCAGCAGCTTGGAAGACAGGGTGGTCCACGAGCAGTACTTC

abundance: few
v_gene: TRBV29-1
len: 13
d_gene: NA
j_gene: TRBJ1-4
CDR3aa: CSVEESRGEKLFF
CDR3nt: TGCAGCGTTGAAGAGAGTAGGGGGGAAAAACTGTTTTTT